The 10 T cell receptor beta chains below come from one sample, sequenced in a study of Graves' ophthalmopathy and Graves' hyperthyroidism. Researchers took RNA transcripts and amplified TCR beta CDR3 regions from them. In the first round, RT-PCR was carried out with HTBI primers, and a multiplex PCR formed the second round. In TCRdb, the multiplex PCR reads were re-called with MiXCR into one record per CDR3 protein. The sample carries 500,000 to 700,000 distinct CDR3 sequences, roughly 20% recorded once. The sequenced sample consisted of peripheral blood. These receptor sequences come from a young woman with stable Graves' hyperthyroidism. Some clones in this sample may be carry-over from other donors' samples.

The chain links TRBV6-5 to TRBJ1-6; 8 positions match TRBD1. V shed 2 bases, J shed 2 bases, and the junction held 5 bases outside the gene matches. The germline gives CDR1 MNHEY, CDR2 SVGAGI. The CDR3 loop spans 17 amino acids. The CDR3 region is CASSYGQGATYNSPLHF. CDR3 sequence (DNA): TGTGCCAGCAGTTACGGGCAGGGGGCAACCTATAATTCACCCCTCCACTTT.

As for this clonotype: No conserved phenylalanine or tryptophan ends this CDR3, so it is likely a read error. V is TRBV30 and J is TRBJ2-7; D may be TRBD2 (6 bases). CDR1 is GTSNPN, CDR2 SVGIG, per germline (reference sequence). The CDR3 extends over 16 amino acids. CDR3 residues: CAWSGGGGGTTYKQYY. DNA of the CDR3: TGTGCCTGGAGTGGGGGAGGAGGCGGAACTACCTACAAGCAGTACTAC.

This clonotype was picked up many times. The chain combines TRBV12-3 or TRBV12-4 with TRBJ2-4; no reliable D call. The length of the CDR3 is 13 residues. V dropped 6 bases and J dropped 6 bases, with 12 bases sitting between them. The DNA for the CDR3 is TGTGCCAGCAGACCAGGTCCCTCAAACATTCAGTACTTC. It encodes CASRPGPSNIQYF.

This clonotype was found many times. This sequence joins TRBV6-5 and TRBJ2-5; a possible D gene is TRBD2 (6 bases). The CDR3 has 15 residues. Trimming left V 1 base short and J 2 bases short, with 11 bases between. Germline-derived CDR1 and CDR2 are MNHEY and SVGAGI. CDR3 loop: CASSYYGGVQETQYF. For the CDR3, the DNA is TGTGCCAGCAGTTACTACGGGGGAGTACAAGAGACCCAGTACTTC.

This clonotype was observed at least ten times. The chain is built from TRBV30 and TRBJ2-7, with D perhaps matching TRBD1 (5 bases). Trimming removed 7 bases at V and 3 bases at J, with 13 bases between. This CDR3 comprises 12 residues. CDR1 and CDR2 (germline): GTSNPN, SVGIG (reference sequence). CDR3 in DNA: TGTGCCTACTCAGACAGAATCTACGAGCAGTACTTC. Translating it yields CAYSDRIYEQYF. The complete variable domain, with remaining parts taken from reference TRBV30 and TRBJ2-7, reads SQTIHQWPATLVQPVGSPLSLECTVEGTSNPNLYWYRQAAGRGLQLLFYSVGIGQISSEVPQNLSASRPQDRQFILSSKKLLLSDSGFYLCAYSDRIYEQYFGPGTRLTVT.

This chain connects TRBV12-3 or TRBV12-4 to TRBJ2-2; TRBD2 matches 11 bases. This CDR3 has 17 residues. Unmatched junction bases numbered 3, after V lost 2 bases and J lost 1 base. The CDR3 spells CASSLRGLAENTGELFF. DNA for the CDR3: TGTGCCAGCAGTTTAAGGGGACTAGCGGAGAACACCGGGGAGCTGTTTTTT.

This clonotype has at least ten counts. The chain combines TRBV30 with TRBJ1-6, with TRBD1 matching over 7 bases. CDR3 length equals 16 residues. Germline lookup yields CDR1 GTSNPN and CDR2 SVGIG (reference sequence). The ends lost 4 bases at V and 5 bases at J; junction bases unmatched: 11. DNA for the CDR3: TGTGCCTGGAACCTAGACAGGGTGAATCATAATTCACCCCTCCACTTT. The encoded protein is CAWNLDRVNHNSPLHF.

Ten or more counts support this clonotype. V gene TRBV12-3 or TRBV12-4 combines with J gene TRBJ2-2; no clear D. The ends were cut back, 1 base at V and 9 bases at J, with 21 bases in the middle. The CDR3 totals 17 residues. The CDR3 reads CASSLERGPNPHRELFF. DNA of the CDR3: TGTGCCAGCAGTTTAGAAAGAGGCCCCAACCCTCACCGGGAGCTGTTTTTT.

CDR3 amino acids: CAWSVRDRGLGSYTF. As DNA, the CDR3 is TGTGCCTGGAGTGTACGGGACAGGGGGCTTGGTAGCTACACCTTC. J is TRBJ1-2 and V is TRBV30, with TRBD1 matching over 12 bases. After removal of 0 bases from V and 9 bases from J, the junction contained 8 bases not matched to a gene. The V gene's germline CDR1 is GTSNPN and CDR2 SVGIG (reference sequence). The CDR3 spans 15 residues.

This clonotype was seen many times. V and J are TRBV6-2 or TRBV6-3 and TRBJ2-5; the D gene is possibly TRBD1 (6 bases). CDR3 length: 14 residues. CDR1 and CDR2 (germline): MNHEY, SVGEGT. V was clipped by 6 bases and J by 5 bases, with 16 bases between them. The DNA for the CDR3 is TGTGCCAGCAGAACTCCAAGGACAGTGGAGACCCAGTACTTC. This sequence encodes CASRTPRTVETQYF.